These 18 T cell receptor beta chains came from one sample sequenced in a study of Tregs in tolerant kidney transplant recipients. Mixed chimerism was transient after nonmyeloablative marrow transplants from related graft donors. TCRdb keeps only in-frame clones here, not all; method: immunoSEQ multiplex PCR. The listing contains about 23,000 clones. The sequencing used CD4+ T cells from blood (PBMCs), collected 6 months after the transplant. These receptors were obtained from a human patient who received a combined kidney and bone marrow transplant. These T cells may partly come from the graft donor.

Notes on this clone: The read ends 3 residues shy of where the CDR3 ends; the end is completed using the germline J gene. The gene calls are TRBV6-1 and TRBJ1-5; D remains unclear. The CDR3 totals 14 residues. CDR1 and CDR2 (germline): MNHNS, SASEGT. V was shortened by 1 base and J by 6 bases, with 10 bases between the two germline ends. CDR3 DNA, as far as it was read: TGTGCCAGCAGTGAAGAGGGTACCTTTCAGCCC. Its protein product is CASSEEGTFQP. The full CDR3 is CASSEEGTFQPQHF.

Concerning this clone: Sequencing ends 3 residues short of the CDR3 end; the germline J gene provides the rest. The chain employs TRBV7-9 and TRBJ1-6; 8 bases line up with TRBD1. The length of the CDR3 is 14 residues. The germline V gene has CDR1 SEHNR and CDR2 FQNEAQ (reference sequence). J lost 7 bases, V lost 4 bases, and 3 bases had no gene match. This chain's CDR3 is CASSYRGRNSPLHF. The CDR3 bases that were read are TGTGCCAGCAGCTACAGGGGGAGGAATTCACCC.

Concerning this clone itself: Coverage ceases 3 residues before the CDR3 finishes, and the germline J gene fills in the end. The V call is TRBV24-1, the J call TRBJ2-3, with 8 bases lining up with TRBD1. CDR3 length: 15 residues. V lost 5 bases, J lost 5 bases, and 8 bases stayed unmatched. Germline V lookup: CDR1 KGHDR, CDR2 SFDVKD. The part of the CDR3 DNA that was read is TGTGCCACCAGTGGGGCAGGACAGGGAGAAGATACG. It yields the protein CATSGAGQGEDT. The full CDR3 sequence reads CATSGAGQGEDTQYF.

For this clone: The read ends 3 residues shy of where the CDR3 ends; the end is completed using the germline J gene. The chain recombines TRBV20-1 with TRBJ2-6; 7 bases agree with TRBD1. The CDR3 spans 16 residues. CDR1 DFQATT and CDR2 SNEGSKA come from the germline V gene (reference sequence). The V gene end was trimmed by 6 bases and the J gene end by 0 bases; junction bases not matched to a gene: 8. The CDR3 here is CSARGQPISGANVLTF. The CDR3 DNA, read in part, is TGCAGTGCCAGGGGACAGCCGATCTCTGGGGCCAACGTC.

Details on this clone: The missing CDR3 end, 3 residues past where the read stops, is filled in from the germline J gene. The chain is built from TRBV20-1 and TRBJ2-5, with D tentatively TRBD1 (6 bases). CDR1 and CDR2 from the germline V gene are DFQATT and SNEGSKA (reference sequence). V shed 0 bases and J shed 4 bases, with 15 bases lying between them. The CDR3 covers 15 residues. The CDR3 protein is CSARDRWGRRETQYF. The sequenced part of the CDR3 DNA is TGCAGTGCTAGAGATAGGTGGGGGCGAAGAGAGACC.

On this clone itself: With the read ending 3 residues before the CDR3 end, the germline J gene is used to fill in that end. This sequence joins TRBV7-9 and TRBJ2-1; possible D gene TRBD1, 6 bases. Germline loops: CDR1 SEHNR, CDR2 FQNEAQ (reference sequence). The CDR3 runs to 14 residues. V lost 5 bases to trimming and J lost 3 bases, with 11 bases between them. The covered CDR3 bases are TGTGCCAGCAGCCCCCGGACAGACTACAATGAG. Translation: CASSPRTDYNE. The entire CDR3 sequence reads CASSPRTDYNEQFF.

In regard to this clone: The CDR3 end lies 3 residues beyond the end of the read and is filled in from the germline J gene. The V call is TRBV11-3, the J call TRBJ2-7; no definite D call. The CDR3 has 14 residues. In germline, CDR1 is SGHNT, CDR2 YENEEA. The V end lost 5 bases, the J end lost 0 bases, and 11 bases lay between the germline ends. Here the CDR3 reads CASSPLKGSYEQYF. CDR3 DNA, as far as it was read: TGTGCCAGCAGCCCTTTGAAGGGCTCCTACGAG. The full variable domain, with the rest looked up from reference TRBV11-3 and TRBJ2-7, is EAGVVQSPRYKIIEKKQPVAFWCNPISGHNTLYWYLQNLGQGPELLIRYENEEAVDDSQLPKDRFSAERLKGVDSTLKIQPAELGDSAVYLCASSPLKGSYEQYFGPGTRLTVT.

On this clone: The read terminates 3 residues before the CDR3 end, so the remaining end is supplied by the germline J gene. The chain uses TRBV7-9 and TRBJ1-1; 9 bases align to TRBD1. This CDR3 is 13 amino acids long. Looked up from germline, CDR1 is SEHNR and CDR2 is FQNEAQ (reference sequence). V lost 6 bases and J lost 4; bases outside the gene matches: 3. CDR3 DNA, as far as it was read: TGTGCCAGCAGGAGGACAGGGGCCACTGAA. It codes for CASRRTGATE. The full CDR3 is CASRRTGATEAFF.

For this clone: Read data end 3 residues before the CDR3 end; the end is taken from the germline J gene. Different DNA sequences within this sample yield the same CDR3. The rearrangement joins TRBV7-9 to TRBJ2-5; 9 bases are shared with TRBD2. Germline V gives CDR1 SEHNR, CDR2 FQNEAQ (reference sequence). V gave up 5 bases and J gave up 4 bases; unmatched junction bases: 8. This CDR3 spans 15 amino acids. The CDR3 DNA, read in part, is TGTGCCAGCAGCCCGAGTGGGACTAGCATAGAGACC. Translation gives CASSPSGTSIET. The entire CDR3 protein is CASSPSGTSIETQYF.

Points on this clone: With the read ending 3 residues before the CDR3 end, the germline J gene is used to fill in that end. The chain combines TRBV19 with TRBJ2-3; D gene ambiguous. The CDR3 is 13 amino acids. Germline CDR1 and CDR2: LNHDA and SQIVND (reference sequence). V lost 3 bases and J lost 8, with 12 bases in between. The CDR3 protein is CASSIPLLRTQYF. The CDR3 DNA, read in part, is TGTGCCAGTAGTATTCCTCTCCTCCGTACG.

A note on this clone: The read terminates 3 residues ahead of where the CDR3 ends, so the germline J gene completes it. This chain uses TRBV30 with TRBJ2-1, with D possibly matching TRBD2 (5 bases). The CDR3 runs 13 residues. The germline V gene encodes CDR1 GTSNPN and CDR2 SVGIG (reference sequence). Trimming left V 3 bases short and J 4 bases short, with 10 bases between. The CDR3 is CAWSLSGYNEQFF. CDR3 bases read: TGTGCCTGGAGCCTCTCGGGGTACAATGAG.

Note on this clone: The sequence runs out 3 residues before the end of the CDR3; the remainder is reconstructed from the germline J gene. The chain links TRBV18 to TRBJ2-2, with D possibly TRBD2 on 7 matching bases. Germline V gives CDR1 KGHSH, CDR2 LQKENI. The CDR3 is 14 amino acids. V dropped 0 bases and J dropped 6 bases, with 8 bases sitting between them. CDR3 DNA (partial): TGTGCCAGCTCACCACCGGGGGGGCCCGGGGAG. Translating it yields CASSPPGGPGE. In full, the CDR3 reads CASSPPGGPGELFF.

As to this clone: Read coverage stops 3 residues before the CDR3 terminus; the germline J gene supplies the remainder. The V and J genes are TRBV7-2 and TRBJ1-2, with D tentatively TRBD1 (6 bases). In germline, CDR1 is SGHTA, CDR2 FQGNSA. The CDR3 extends over 14 amino acids. The V and J ends lost 2 bases and 6 bases respectively, with 13 bases between them. The part of the CDR3 DNA that was read is TGTGCCAGCAGCTTAAACAGGGCGGGGGATGGC. This encodes CASSLNRAGDG. The whole CDR3 reads CASSLNRAGDGYTF.

Comment on this clone: Read coverage stops 3 residues before the CDR3 terminus; the germline J gene supplies the remainder. The rearrangement uses TRBV5-1 and TRBJ1-1; D may be TRBD1 (5 bases). Trimming left V 1 base short and J 1 base short, with 8 bases between. CDR3 length: 14 residues. Germline-derived CDR1 and CDR2 are SGHRS and YFSETQ. This chain's CDR3 is CASSLLGQNTEAFF. CDR3 DNA (partial): TGCGCCAGCAGCTTGTTAGGACAGAACACTGAA.

Regarding this clone: The read ends 3 residues before the CDR3 terminus; that terminus is restored from the germline J gene. The chain has TRBV7-9 and TRBJ1-1; 8 nucleotides agree with TRBD1. V dropped 5 bases and J dropped 3; count of bases not matched to a gene: 5. From germline, CDR1 is SEHNR and CDR2 FQNEAQ (reference sequence). This CDR3 spans 14 amino acids. The CDR3 sequence: CASSQDRADTEAFF. Incomplete CDR3 DNA: TGTGCCAGCAGCCAGGACAGGGCGGACACTGAA.

Comment on this clone: The missing CDR3 end, 3 residues past where the read stops, is filled in from the germline J gene. The rearrangement links TRBV20-1 to TRBJ2-7; 7 nucleotides line up with TRBD1. This CDR3 spans 13 amino acids. Germline CDR1 and CDR2: DFQATT and SNEGSKA (reference sequence). V was pared by 5 bases and J by 3 bases, with 7 bases of the junction left unmatched. CDR3 sequence reads: CSAYLGQNYEQYF. CDR3 DNA (partial): TGCAGTGCTTATTTGGGACAGAACTACGAG.

Of note for this clone: Read sequence stops 3 residues before the CDR3 end, and the germline J gene provides the missing end. This chain uses TRBV5-1 with TRBJ1-2, with D possibly being TRBD1 (6 bases). This CDR3 contains 15 residues. V shed 2 bases and J shed 2 bases, with 13 bases lying between them. Per germline, CDR1 SGHRS and CDR2 YFSETQ. CDR3 DNA, as far as it was read: TGCGCCAGCAGCTTACGCCCGCAGGGGAACTATGGC. Protein product: CASSLRPQGNYG. The CDR3 as a whole reads CASSLRPQGNYGYTF.

Frequency places this clone as medium-sized. The read stops 3 residues short of the end of the CDR3; the missing end is completed from the germline J gene. The V and J genes are TRBV20-1 and TRBJ2-2; 8 positions agree with TRBD2. CDR3 size: 14 residues. Trimming cost V 2 bases and J 6 bases; bases outside gene matches: 5. CDR1 and CDR2 (germline): DFQATT, SNEGSKA (reference sequence). The CDR3 sequence: CSARPGLVPGELFF. CDR3 bases read: TGCAGTGCTAGACCGGGACTAGTGCCCGGGGAG.